This T cell receptor (beta chain) was recorded in a study of regulatory dendritic cells for organ transplantation. Study-level results: Of resting T cell subsets, memory CD8+ had the most alloreactive clonotypes.

TCRdb's table, derived via immunoSEQ multiplex PCR, lists solely in-frame clones and lacks some. This table holds some 11,000 clones, approximately 79% found once. Sorted T cells were CFSE-labeled and cultured 5 days with allogeneic regulatory or mature dendritic cells at 1:10. Memory T cells were CD45RO+, naive were CD45RA+, sorted by FACS. Notes on this clone: Its antigen is still unknown.

CDR3 size: 14 residues. The V and J ends lost 6 bases and 4 bases respectively, with 13 bases between them. Germline V lookup: CDR1 MNHEY, CDR2 SMNVEV (reference sequence). Sequencing input: naive CD8+ T cells from blood cultured with regulatory dendritic cells. Sample subset: CD45RA+ naive T cells. V is TRBV27 and J is TRBJ2-1, with D perhaps matching TRBD2 (6 bases). The clonotype comes from a human donor in good health. The CDR3 loop reads CASSSGGIYNEQFF. The CDR3 region has the DNA TGTGCCAGCAGCTCTGGGGGGATATACAATGAGCAGTTCTTC.